This T cell receptor (beta chain) is from a study of blood T cells in healthy people across ages. Primed by a sample-barcoded 5' primer and a J-beta primer mix, a second PCR proceeded for about 7 to 11 cycles. Each cDNA was tagged by a template-switch adaptor containing 12 random nucleotides. TCRdb analysed the 5' RACE reads with MiXCR anew, one entry per CDR3 protein. The table includes a few hundred thousand distinct CDR3 sequences, 27% detected once. The CDR3 loop spans 21 amino acids. Sequenced material: blood. The clonotype originates from an older woman in good health. This chain joins TRBV21-1 and TRBJ1-3; the table's TRBD1 call for D was not verified on the DNA. TRBV21-1 is recorded as a pseudogene. CDR3 region: CASSKPDGTGDPWDSGNTIYF. The CDR3 DNA follows: TGTGCCAGCAGCAAACCCGACGGGACAGGGGACCCATGGGACTCTGGAAACACCATATATTTT.